This TCR beta chain was captured by sequencing in a study of OX40 agonist ivuxolimab in advanced cancers. On the study more broadly: Patients were infused with ivuxolimab every 2 weeks at 0.01 to 10 mg/kg. Partial responses occurred in three patients (one hepatocellular carcinoma, two cutaneous melanoma).

Generated by immunoSEQ multiplex PCR, the TCRdb table keeps only in-frame clones and is missing some. This sample yields about 33,000 clones, of which roughly 84% are seen a single time; around a fifth belongs to the top ten. The CDR3 has 18 residues. V trimming: 3 bases; J trimming: 0 bases; junction bases outside the gene matches: 9. Germline assignment: CDR1 MDHEN and CDR2 SYDVKM. Autoimmune disease history or systemic immunosuppression was exclusionary. The chain combines TRBV28 with TRBJ2-3; 10 positions match TRBD2. This receptor was obtained from an adult with an advanced solid tumor such as melanoma, head and neck, liver or kidney cancer. The sample in question was CD4+ or CD8+ T cells sorted from blood, obtained in a trial of the OX40 agonist ivuxolimab. Written as DNA, the CDR3 is TGTGCCAGCAGTTTGGGGTTCACTAGCGGGACTAGCACAGATACGCAGTATTTT. Protein: CASSLGFTSGTSTDTQYF. Complete variable domain (other parts from reference TRBV28 and TRBJ2-3): DVKVTQSSRYLVKRTGEKVFLECVQDMDHENMFWYRQDPGLGLRLIYFSYDVKMKEKGDIPEGYSVSREKKERFSLILESASTNQTSMYLCASSLGFTSGTSTDTQYFGPGTRLTVL.